The clone carrying this T cell receptor (beta chain) occurred many times. This entry is derived from a study of T-cell reconstitution after alpha-beta-depleted transplantation in children. The TCRbeta library was prepared with unique molecular identifiers. A single record per CDR3 protein comes from TCRdb applying MiXCR to the PCR reads. The profile covers some 76,000 distinct CDR3 sequences, with roughly a tenth appearing a single time and around 13% taken by the ten largest. Germline lookup yields CDR1 MNHNS and CDR2 SASEGT. Trimming took off 7 bases at V and 6 bases at J, with 16 bases between the two ends. This CDR3 is built from 14 residues.

The chain combines TRBV6-1 with TRBJ2-1; tentatively, D is TRBD2 (5 bases). Sequenced material: PBMCs, taken before TCRalphabeta/CD19-depleted stem cell transplant. This sequence was found in a boy aged 5-17 years with acute myeloid leukemia, due to receive a stem cell transplant. CDR3 sequence: CASTEGLPGNEQFF. The CDR3 DNA is TGTGCCAGCACTGAGGGCCTCCCAGGCAATGAGCAGTTCTTC.